Included here is one T cell receptor beta chain sequence, with context. The data derive from a study of blood T cells in healthy people across ages. Trimming took 5 bases from V and 7 from J, leaving 16 bases between them. Germline lookup yields CDR1 SGHAT and CDR2 FQNNGV. The CDR3 is 14 amino acids. There were healthy Caucasian individuals from Russia, aged about 6 to 90, serving as donors. Every donor provided roughly 10 milliliters of peripheral blood. Per-sample PBMC isolation yielded at least 7 million cells. The second PCR ran roughly 6 to 11 cycles with a sample-barcoded 5' primer and J-beta primers. Any given sample supplied a minimum of 2.5 million CDR3-containing paired-end reads. TCRdb processed the 5' RACE reads anew with MiXCR; each CDR3 protein has one entry. The sample includes about 1.6 million distinct CDR3 sequences, about 35% of them seen just once.

The chain links TRBV11-2 to TRBJ2-3, with D perhaps assigned TRBD1 or TRBD2 (5 bases each). Sequenced material: blood. The clonotype comes from a woman aged 30 to 39 in good health. CDR3 nucleotides: TGTGCCAGCAGCCCGGGACCCAATGCAAATACGCAGTATTTT. Amino acids: CASSPGPNANTQYF.